These 20 T cell receptor beta chains came from one sample sequenced in a study of cytomegalovirus exposure and HLA in healthy donors. PCR involved 60 Vbeta and 13 Jbeta primers. Data came from immunoSEQ multiplex PCR; TCRdb stores just in-frame clones and leaves some out. The sample table includes 100,000 to 150,000 clones. The material sequenced was PBMCs. These receptors were obtained from a man younger than 30 in good health and CMV-seronegative.

The chain joins TRBV29-1 to TRBJ1-1; D gene ambiguous. The CDR3 extends over 12 amino acids. Germline CDR1 and CDR2: SQVTM and ANQGSEA. V lost 3 bases and J 4 bases, leaving 9 bases between the germline ends. DNA for the CDR3: TGCAGCGTTGAGGCCGCATTCACTGAAGCTTTCTTT. Amino acids: CSVEAAFTEAFF. Full variable domain (outside the CDR3, taken from reference TRBV29-1 and TRBJ1-1): SAVISQKPSRDICQRGTSLTIQCQVDSQVTMMFWYRQQPGQSLTLIATANQGSEATYESGFVIDKFPISRPNLTFSTLTVSNMSPEDSSIYLCSVEAAFTEAFFGQGTRLTVV.

This chain uses TRBV5-6 with TRBJ1-2; TRBD1 matches 8 bases. V shed 4 bases and J 8 bases; nucleotides not matched to a gene: 7. Per the germline V gene, CDR1 is SGHDT and CDR2 is YYEEEE. The CDR3 sequence is 13 residues long. CDR3 sequence (DNA): TGTGCCAGCAGCCCCCAGGGGGCTCGGGGCTACACCTTC. It yields the protein CASSPQGARGYTF.

The chain is built from TRBV6-5 and TRBJ1-6; 7 bases fit TRBD1. CDR1 is MNHEY and CDR2 is SVGAGI in the germline V gene. This CDR3 has 13 amino acids. V lost 6 bases and J lost 7; bases outside the gene matches: 3. CDR3: CASRGQENSPLHF. The CDR3, as DNA: TGTGCCAGCAGAGGACAGGAGAATTCACCCCTCCACTTT.

The genes are TRBV27 and TRBJ2-7; 7 nucleotides agree with TRBD1. The CDR3 runs to 16 residues. V was clipped by 2 bases and J by 3 bases; unmatched bases: 10. Germline CDR1 and CDR2: MNHEY and SMNVEV (reference sequence). The CDR3 protein is CASSLTRKGANYEQYF. CDR3 DNA sequence: TGTGCCAGCAGTTTAACCCGCAAGGGGGCGAACTACGAGCAGTACTTC.

The chain couples TRBV7-7 to TRBJ2-2; possibly TRBD2 for D (5 bases). The V gene lost 2 bases and the J gene lost 5 bases, with 9 bases spanning the gap. CDR1 and CDR2 (germline): SSHAT, FNYEAQ (reference sequence). This CDR3 spans 14 amino acids. The DNA of the CDR3 is TGTGCCAGCAGCTTATATGCGGGTACCGGGGAGCTGTTTTTT. It codes for CASSLYAGTGELFF. Full variable domain (remainder filled in from reference TRBV7-7 and TRBJ2-2): GAGVSQSPRYKVTKRGQDVTLRCDPISSHATLYWYQQALGQGPEFLTYFNYEAQPDKSGLPSDRFSAERPEGSISTLTIQRTEQRDSAMYRCASSLYAGTGELFFGEGSRLTVL.

The V gene is TRBV4-3, the J gene TRBJ1-6; D gene unclear. Germline CDR1 reads LGHNA; CDR2 reads YSLEER. This CDR3 has 16 residues. V lost 2 bases and J lost 0, with 8 bases in between. Here the CDR3 reads CASSQKSSSYNSPLHF. CDR3 coding DNA: TGCGCCAGCAGCCAAAAGTCCAGCTCCTATAATTCACCCCTCCACTTT.

The chain carries TRBV6-4 and TRBJ1-2, with D tentatively TRBD1 (5 bases). The CDR3 length is 11 residues. Trimming stripped 5 bases from V and 8 bases from J, with 9 bases between. CDR1 MRHNA and CDR2 SNTAGT come from the germline V gene. The CDR3 DNA reads TGTGCCAGCAGTTCGGGGGACGGCTACACCTTC. It codes for CASSSGDGYTF.

The chain couples TRBV4-3 to TRBJ1-3; TRBD1 aligns across 9 bases. CDR1 is LGHNA, CDR2 YSLEER, per germline. Losses at the gene ends were 1 base for V and 8 bases for J; bases not matched to a gene: 9. The CDR3 runs 16 residues. CDR3 region: CASSQGSGTGWDTIYF. Here the CDR3 DNA reads TGCGCCAGCAGCCAAGGATCCGGGACAGGGTGGGACACCATATATTTT.

The gene calls are TRBV5-1 and TRBJ1-1; 8 nucleotides align to TRBD1. CDR3 length: 16 amino acids. In germline, CDR1 is SGHRS, CDR2 YFSETQ. The J segment lost 0 bases and the V segment lost 4 bases, leaving 8 bases of the junction unmatched. The CDR3 reads CASSLLTDRVNTEAFF. DNA of the CDR3: TGCGCCAGCAGCCTACTTACGGACAGGGTGAACACTGAAGCTTTCTTT.

V is TRBV9 and J is TRBJ1-1, with a tentative D call TRBD1 (6 bases). The CDR3 spans 14 residues. CDR1 is SGDLS and CDR2 is YYNGEE in the germline V gene. Trimming stripped 2 bases from V and 4 bases from J, with 12 bases between. The CDR3 bases are TGTGCCAGCAGCGTGACAGGTACGTTCACTGAAGCTTTCTTT. Residues: CASSVTGTFTEAFF.

V and J are TRBV11-2 and TRBJ1-2; 7 positions agree with TRBD1. Germline V lookup: CDR1 SGHAT, CDR2 FQNNGV. The CDR3 spans 15 residues. Unmatched junction bases numbered 10, after V lost 5 bases and J lost 4 bases. CDR3 DNA sequence: TGTGCCAGCAGCCCACGGGACAGAGAGGTCTATGGCTACACCTTC. Translating gives CASSPRDREVYGYTF.

The chain links TRBV27 to TRBJ1-5; 9 nucleotides agree with TRBD1. The V and J ends lost 4 bases and 1 base, in that order; junction bases with no gene match: 2. CDR1 and CDR2 (germline): MNHEY, SMNVEV (reference sequence). The CDR3 has 15 residues. The CDR3 here is CASSSGTGSNQPQHF. Here the CDR3 DNA reads TGTGCCAGCAGTTCCGGGACAGGGAGCAATCAGCCCCAGCATTTT.

CDR3 nucleotides: TGTGCCAGCCTAGAACAGGACTCCTACAATGAGCAGTTCTTC. This codes for CASLEQDSYNEQFF. The chain recombines TRBV18 with TRBJ2-1, with D possibly being TRBD1 (5 bases). Germline V gene lookup returns CDR1 KGHSH and CDR2 LQKENI. CDR3 length equals 14 residues. Trimming pared 8 bases from V and 0 bases from J, leaving 11 bases between.

As DNA, the CDR3 is TGTGCCAGCAGTGACTCCATTACCGGGGAGCTGTTTTTT. It specifies CASSDSITGELFF. This rearrangement joins TRBV6-4 to TRBJ2-2; D ambiguous. CDR3 size: 13 residues. Germline values: CDR1 MRHNA, CDR2 SNTAGT. The V end lost 0 bases, the J end lost 5 bases, and 4 bases lay between the germline ends.

Points on this clone: Its ends do not fully match the called genes, so a read error is possible. The rearrangement joins TRBV5-1 to TRBJ2-3; D might be TRBD1 (6 bases). CDR1 SGHRS and CDR2 YFSETQ come from the germline V gene. The CDR3 has 15 amino acids. CDR3 residues: CASTLRGTAGDTQYF. The CDR3 region has the DNA TGCGCCAGCACCTTGAGGGGGACCGCCGGAGATACGCAGTATTTT.

This rearrangement joins TRBV29-1 to TRBJ1-5; TRBD1 aligns across 7 bases. CDR3 length equals 12 residues. The V and J ends lost 4 bases and 7 bases, in that order; junction bases with no gene match: 4. The germline gives CDR1 SQVTM, CDR2 ANQGSEA. The DNA for the CDR3 is TGCAGCGTTGGACAGGGAAGGCAGCCCCAGCATTTT. The encoded protein is CSVGQGRQPQHF.

V and J are TRBV29-1 and TRBJ1-1, with TRBD1 as a possible D gene (6 bases). Trimming took off 8 bases at V and 1 base at J, with 8 bases between the two ends. The CDR3 sequence is 11 residues long. Germline V CDR1 and CDR2: SQVTM, ANQGSEA. The CDR3 region has the DNA TGCAGCACGACAGGGAACACTGAAGCTTTCTTT. Translation: CSTTGNTEAFF.

This rearrangement joins TRBV19 to TRBJ2-5; 9 bases align to TRBD2. J was trimmed by 4 bases and V by 8 bases; bases with no gene match: 11. The CDR3 length is 15 residues. The germline gives CDR1 LNHDA, CDR2 SQIVND (reference sequence). CDR3 residues: CASEMSGGSGETQYF. The CDR3 coding sequence is TGTGCCAGTGAAATGAGCGGGGGGTCTGGAGAGACCCAGTACTTC.

The chain has TRBV25-1 and TRBJ2-7, with TRBD1 identical over 8 bases. The CDR3 is 17 amino acids. V lost 1 base, J lost 0 bases, and 8 bases stayed unmatched. In germline, CDR1 is MGHDK, CDR2 SYGVNS. In nucleotides, the CDR3 is TGTGCCAGCAGTGAATCCCCGCAGGGGGCAGTCTCCTACGAGCAGTACTTC. Amino acids: CASSESPQGAVSYEQYF.

The chain joins TRBV19 to TRBJ2-3; maybe TRBD1 (6 bases). CDR3 length: 14 residues. V was shortened by 6 bases and J by 5 bases, with 15 bases between the two germline ends. Germline CDR1 and CDR2: LNHDA and SQIVND (reference sequence). CDR3 in DNA: TGTGCCAGTAGCGACAGGTCCTTGGAAGATACGCAGTATTTT. This gives the protein CASSDRSLEDTQYF.